This T cell receptor (beta chain) emerged from a study of T-cell memory formation after mild COVID-19. Looking at the study overall: There were largely donor-specific TCR clusters. Study observations and caveats: Day 15 to 85 contracting clones showed balanced CD4/CD8; day 15 to 37 expanders favored CD4+. Nothing showed for sure that second-wave clones peaking on day 37 were SARS-CoV-2 specific.

This clonotype was seen ten or more times. Antigen specificity is unknown. TCRdb processed the 5' RACE reads anew with MiXCR; each CDR3 protein has one entry. In the table there are roughly 160,000 distinct CDR3 sequences, 10% to 15% of which are singletons. The CDR3 is 15 amino acids. Germline V CDR1 and CDR2: MNHEY, SMNVEV (reference sequence). J gave up 10 bases and V 5 bases, and 8 bases lay outside the gene matches. The sample comprised PBMCs or a T cell subset sorted from them (not recorded which). V gene TRBV27 combines with J gene TRBJ1-4, with 12 bases that match TRBD1. The TCR was taken from a man aged 18 to 35 who had mild COVID-19 (a few samples of this study predate the infection). Cell type and time point are not known. The chain's CDR3 is CASSPGTGGFGKLFF. The DNA of the CDR3 is TGTGCCAGCAGTCCCGGGACAGGGGGCTTTGGAAAACTGTTTTTT.